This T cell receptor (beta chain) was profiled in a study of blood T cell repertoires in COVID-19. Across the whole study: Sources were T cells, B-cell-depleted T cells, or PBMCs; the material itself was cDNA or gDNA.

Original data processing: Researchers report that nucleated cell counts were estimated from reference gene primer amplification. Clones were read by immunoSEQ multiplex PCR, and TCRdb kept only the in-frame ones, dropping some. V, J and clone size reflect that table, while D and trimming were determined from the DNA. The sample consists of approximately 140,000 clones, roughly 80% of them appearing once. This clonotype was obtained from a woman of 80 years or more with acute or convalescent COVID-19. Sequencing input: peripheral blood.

The chain's CDR3 is CATSDNGGGTDTQYF. The DNA for the CDR3 is TGTGCCACCAGTGATAACGGGGGGGGCACAGATACGCAGTATTTT. This rearrangement joins TRBV24-1 to TRBJ2-3; 8 bases agree with TRBD2. Germline V gene data show CDR1 as KGHDR and CDR2 as SFDVKD. V lost 3 bases, J lost 1 base, and 2 bases stayed unmatched. This CDR3 contains 15 residues.